The next 5 T cell receptor beta chains were all read from a single sample in a study of blood T cells in healthy people across ages. A second PCR of about 7 to 11 cycles used a sample-barcoded 5' primer and a J-beta primer mix. TCRdb reanalysed the 5' RACE reads using MiXCR and keeps one entry per CDR3 protein. This table has 250,000 to 300,000 distinct CDR3 sequences, less than 30% appearing once. Material: blood. These receptor sequences come from a woman aged 70-85 years in good health.

J is TRBJ2-1 and V is TRBV20-1, with D tentatively TRBD2 (6 bases). Trimming took off 1 base at V and 5 bases at J, with 18 bases between the two ends. From germline, CDR1 is DFQATT and CDR2 SNEGSKA (reference sequence). The CDR3 is made up of 16 amino acids. The CDR3 DNA reads TGCAGTGCTAGAGTTGGGGAGGATTTAGGCGACAATGAGCAGTTCTTC. It specifies CSARVGEDLGDNEQFF.

This clonotype was observed a handful of times. V usage is TRBV4-1 and J usage is TRBJ1-5, with TRBD1 identical over 9 bases. The CDR3 runs 16 residues. Germline trimming cut 5 bases from V and 5 bases from J; bases unmatched to any gene: 10. Germline lookup yields CDR1 MGHRA and CDR2 YSYEKL. CDR3 residues: CASSKGTGREDQPQHF. In nucleotides, the CDR3 is TGCGCCAGCAGCAAAGGGACAGGGCGTGAGGATCAGCCCCAGCATTTT.

This clonotype has a handful of counts. The chain recombines TRBV5-1 with TRBJ1-3, with a tentative D call TRBD1 (5 bases). The CDR3 covers 19 residues. V was shortened by 3 bases and J by 0 bases, with 22 bases between the two germline ends. CDR1 and CDR2 (germline): SGHRS, YFSETQ. CDR3 loop: CASSSTGTTKGGSGNTIYF. In DNA, the CDR3 is TGCGCCAGCAGCTCGACCGGGACGACAAAAGGCGGCTCTGGAAACACCATATATTTT.

This clonotype was observed many times. This chain links TRBV12-3 or TRBV12-4 with TRBJ2-1; D might be TRBD2 (6 bases). V was trimmed by 5 bases and J by 0 bases, leaving 8 bases between them. This CDR3 region has 14 residues. The CDR3, as DNA: TGTGCCAGCAGTCGGGGAGGCTCCTACAATGAGCAGTTCTTC. This translates into CASSRGGSYNEQFF.

The V and J genes are TRBV7-9 and TRBJ2-5; maybe TRBD1 (6 bases). V was pared by 6 bases and J by 2 bases, with 25 bases between. CDR1 is SEHNR and CDR2 is FQNEAQ in the germline V gene (reference sequence). The CDR3 has 18 amino acids. CDR3 in amino acids: CASRAGTPSAATQETQYF. The CDR3, as DNA: TGTGCCAGCAGAGCCGGGACACCGTCAGCAGCCACTCAAGAGACCCAGTACTTC. The variable domain in full, with the rest retrieved from reference TRBV7-9 and TRBJ2-5, is DTGVSQNPRHKITKRGQNVTFRCDPISEHNRLYWYRQTLGQGPEFLTYFQNEAQLEKSRLLSDRFSAERPKGSFSTLEIQRTEQGDSAMYLCASRAGTPSAATQETQYFGPGTRLLVL.